This TCR beta chain was obtained from a study of T cell repertoires in cytomegalovirus infection. Whole-study results and caveats: Cumulative frequency (of public TCR beta family members) identified carriers of CMV plus the relevant HLA.

This CDR3 is 13 amino acids long. Trimming shortened V by 9 bases and J by 2 bases, and 13 bases separated the two germline ends. Germline CDR1 is MNHNY and CDR2 is SVGAGI (reference sequence). About this clonotype: Its antigen remains unidentified.

TCRdb analysed the reads with MiXCR anew, one entry per CDR3 protein. Among about 700,000 distinct CDR3 sequences listed, roughly 30% were seen once. Sample: cultured PBMCs, taken from culture after CMV antigen stimulation. The receptor's source is a human donor in good health (CMV status not recorded). Some clones in this sample may be carry-over from other donors' samples. The gene calls are TRBV6-6 and TRBJ2-5; D is undetermined. CDR3 sequence reads: CASRFGAQETQYF. The CDR3 coding sequence is TGTGCCAGTAGATTCGGTGCGCAAGAGACCCAGTACTTC.